This is a list of T cell receptor beta chains from one sample in a study of cytomegalovirus exposure and HLA in healthy donors. Assay: immunoSEQ multiplex PCR; the TCRdb copy retains only in-frame clones and omits some. Of approximately 190,000 clones in the sample, roughly 82% were seen once. Specimen: PBMCs. The receptor source for this set is a woman aged 45-65 years in good health and CMV-seropositive. CDR3s include the opening cysteine and the closing phenylalanine or tryptophan. Fields, in order: D gene, V gene, clone size, J gene, CDR3 protein, CDR3 DNA. D genes are given only for firm matches. The size field is filled for only some rows; it gives once, few, many or a size class.

>-|TRBV2|once|TRBJ2-5
CASSYGRGETQYF
TGTGCCAGCAGCTATGGTAGAGGGGAGACCCAGTACTTC
>TRBD2|TRBV7-2|-|TRBJ2-3
CASSLSGGAKVTQYF
TGTGCCAGCAGCCTTAGCGGGGGGGCCAAAGTTACGCAGTATTTT
>TRBD2|TRBV19|-|TRBJ2-3
CASSMTSSPGGTQYF
TGTGCCAGTAGTATGACTAGCTCCCCCGGGGGTACGCAGTATTTT
>-|TRBV18|-|TRBJ2-3
CASSPEGGYTDTQYF
TGTGCCAGCTCACCAGAAGGAGGCTATACAGATACGCAGTATTTT
>TRBD1|TRBV10-3|-|TRBJ1-3
CAISAGQGPVNTIYF
TGTGCCATCAGTGCTGGACAGGGACCAGTAAACACCATATATTTT
>-|TRBV5-4|-|TRBJ1-6
CASSPEAAPNSPLHF
TGTGCCAGCAGCCCGGAGGCAGCTCCGAATTCACCCCTCCACTTT
>-|TRBV4-2|-|TRBJ1-6
CASSQERRGGSPLHF
TGTGCCAGCAGCCAAGAGAGGAGGGGAGGTTCACCCCTCCACTTT
>TRBD2|TRBV15|-|TRBJ2-3
CATSQGLAGLTDTQYF
TGTGCCACCAGTCAGGGACTAGCGGGGCTCACAGATACGCAGTATTTT
>-|TRBV9|-|TRBJ1-6
CASSPQDRHNSPLHF
TGTGCCAGCAGCCCACAAGACAGGCACAATTCACCCCTCCACTTT
>-|TRBV6-6|-|TRBJ1-2
CASSNPQTANYGYTF
TGTGCCAGCAGTAACCCCCAGACAGCGAACTATGGCTACACCTTC
>-|TRBV9|-|TRBJ1-6
CASSVGPSSYNSPLHF
TGTGCCAGCAGCGTAGGTCCGAGCTCCTATAATTCACCCCTCCACTTT
>-|TRBV19|-|TRBJ2-1
CASRTSSSYNEQFF
TGTGCCAGTAGGACTAGTTCCTCCTACAATGAGCAGTTCTTC
>TRBD1|TRBV14|-|TRBJ2-3
CASSQVGQGYDTQYF
TGTGCCAGCAGCCAAGTTGGACAGGGGTATGATACGCAGTATTTT
>-|TRBV7-9|-|TRBJ2-7
CASSFVRGTTMGPVWEQYF
TGTGCCAGCAGCTTCGTCAGGGGCACCACCATGGGTCCTGTTTGGGAGCAGTACTTC
>-|TRBV4-3|few|TRBJ1-5
CASSQGQRNQPQHF
TGCGCCAGCAGCCAAGGACAGAGAAATCAGCCCCAGCATTTT
>-|TRBV28|few|TRBJ1-4
CASSFVLVEKLFF
TGTGCCAGCAGTTTCGTTTTAGTGGAGAAACTGTTTTTT
>-|TRBV23-1|-|TRBJ2-4
CASSQRNSFSGAKNIQYF
TGCGCCAGCAGTCAAAGGAACAGCTTCTCTGGTGCCAAAAACATTCAGTACTTC
>TRBD1|TRBV25-1|-|TRBJ2-1
CASSETGGVRYNEQFF
TGTGCCAGCAGTGAGACAGGGGGTGTCCGGTACAATGAGCAGTTCTTC
>TRBD1|TRBV6-5|-|TRBJ2-5
CASSRPRTGGETQYF
TGTGCCAGCAGTCGACCGCGGACAGGGGGTGAGACCCAGTACTTC
>TRBD1|TRBV27|-|TRBJ2-7
CADWTGSYEQYF
TGTGCCGACTGGACAGGCTCCTACGAGCAGTACTTC
>TRBD2|TRBV7-9|-|TRBJ2-3
CASSPPTSGGTDTQYF
TGTGCCAGCAGCCCGCCGACTAGCGGGGGTACAGATACGCAGTATTTT
>-|TRBV21-1|-|TRBJ1-2
CASSTSRDRVFNTF
TGTGCCAGCAGCACTTCCCGGGACAGAGTCTTTAACACCTTC
>TRBD1|TRBV7-9|-|TRBJ2-5
CSSSSRTGGREQYF
TGTTCCAGCAGCTCCCGGACAGGGGGGCGAGAGCAGTACTTC
>-|TRBV18|-|TRBJ1-1
CASSPQGQNTEAFF
TGTGCCAGCTCACCGCAGGGACAGAACACTGAAGCTTTCTTT
>TRBD1|TRBV7-2|-|TRBJ1-2
CASSYDRGVTYGYTF
TGTGCCAGCAGCTACGACAGGGGCGTAACCTATGGCTACACCTTC
>TRBD1|TRBV29-1|-|TRBJ1-2
CSVGGTGGFGLDGYTF
TGCAGCGTTGGTGGGACAGGGGGCTTTGGGTTGGATGGCTACACCTTC